These 26 T cell receptor beta chains share one sample of origin, sequenced in a study of T cell responses to AZD1222 COVID-19 vaccine. The repertoire was sequenced with immunoSEQ multiplex PCR; TCRdb's copy has only in-frame clones and lacks some. The sample is made up of 150,000 or so clones, and the top ten hold 2.2% of it. Material for sequencing was peripheral blood. The receptors stem from an adult in good health.

This rearrangement joins TRBV7-8 to TRBJ1-6; maybe TRBD1 (5 bases). V lost 4 bases and J lost 0, with 7 bases in between. The CDR3 is 15 amino acids. Per germline, CDR1 SGHVS and CDR2 FQNEAQ. In DNA form, the CDR3 reads TGTGCCAGCAGCTATAGGGGCTCCTATAATTCACCCCTCCACTTT. Its translation is CASSYRGSYNSPLHF.

The rearrangement joins TRBV2 to TRBJ2-1; 7 bases are shared with TRBD2. J was trimmed by 0 bases and V by 4 bases; bases with no gene match: 3. The CDR3 is 15 residues long. Germline V CDR1 and CDR2: SNHLY, FYNNEI. The CDR3 DNA follows: TGTGCCAGCAGTGGGGGGGGGATCTCCTACAATGAGCAGTTCTTC. Protein: CASSGGGISYNEQFF.

This chain links TRBV7-9 with TRBJ1-4; D ambiguous. The CDR3 consists of 15 residues. From germline, CDR1 is SEHNR and CDR2 FQNEAQ (reference sequence). V lost 0 bases to trimming and J lost 8 bases, with 13 bases between them. CDR3 in DNA: TGTGCCAGCAGCTTAGCGTCAGTGAAGAGCGAAAAACTGTTTTTT. Protein: CASSLASVKSEKLFF. The full variable domain, completed using reference TRBV7-9 and TRBJ1-4, is DTGVSQNPRHKITKRGQNVTFRCDPISEHNRLYWYRQTLGQGPEFLTYFQNEAQLEKSRLLSDRFSAERPKGSFSTLEIQRTEQGDSAMYLCASSLASVKSEKLFFGSGTQLSVL.

The gene calls are TRBV11-3 and TRBJ1-1; D is undetermined. The germline CDR1 and CDR2 sequences are SGHNT and YENEEA. The V and J ends lost 4 bases and 11 bases respectively, with 14 bases between them. CDR3 size: 12 residues. CDR3 region: CASSSQMAKAFF. The CDR3 nucleotides read TGTGCCAGCAGCTCCCAGATGGCGAAGGCTTTCTTT.

J is TRBJ1-3 and V is TRBV9; TRBD1 agrees at 11 bases. The CDR3 contains 18 residues. The junction had 11 bases not matched to a gene; V was cut back by 4 bases and J by 2 bases. Looked up from germline, CDR1 is SGDLS and CDR2 is YYNGEE. The CDR3 sequence: CASSPRPGTGGTGNTIYF. Here the CDR3 DNA reads TGTGCCAGCAGCCCCCGTCCCGGGACAGGGGGTACTGGAAACACCATATATTTT.

The chain uses TRBV2 and TRBJ1-1, with 7 bases lining up with TRBD1. Trimming took 7 bases from V and 3 from J; bases not matched to a gene: 8. The CDR3 totals 14 residues. The germline V gene encodes CDR1 SNHLY and CDR2 FYNNEI. CDR3 bases: TGTGCCAGCAATTCCCAGGGGGTGCACACTGAAGCTTTCTTT. This codes for CASNSQGVHTEAFF.

The V and J genes are TRBV11-1 and TRBJ1-1, with 7 bases that match TRBD1. This CDR3 has 16 residues. With V trimmed by 4 bases and J by 1 base, 9 bases remained unmatched. Germline V gene lookup returns CDR1 SGHAT and CDR2 FQDESV (reference sequence). This chain's CDR3 is CASSSHKGAPNTEAFF. The CDR3, as DNA: TGTGCCAGCAGCTCTCACAAGGGGGCGCCGAACACTGAAGCTTTCTTT.

V gene TRBV4-1 combines with J gene TRBJ2-1; maybe TRBD2 (5 bases). Germline CDR1 reads MGHRA; CDR2 reads YSYEKL. The CDR3 runs to 13 residues. Deletions cut 1 base from V and 8 bases from J, with 9 bases between. The DNA of the CDR3 is TGCGCCAGCAGCCAAGTATTGGAGGATGAGCAGTTCTTC. Translated: CASSQVLEDEQFF.

J is TRBJ1-2 and V is TRBV5-1; possible D gene TRBD1, 6 bases. The CDR3 extends over 16 amino acids. The V gene's germline CDR1 is SGHRS and CDR2 YFSETQ. Trimming left V 3 bases short and J 4 bases short, with 19 bases between. This chain's CDR3 is CASSSSGGGASYGYTF. The DNA for the CDR3 is TGCGCCAGCAGCTCCTCGGGGGGGGGCGCCAGCTATGGCTACACCTTC.

V gene TRBV6-5 combines with J gene TRBJ1-4, with D hard to call. The germline V gene has CDR1 MNHEY and CDR2 SVGAGI. Deletions cut 5 bases from V and 2 bases from J, with 12 bases between. This CDR3 region has 15 residues. The DNA for the CDR3 is TGTGCCAGCAGTCCCCAGTGGGGTACTAATGAAAAACTGTTTTTT. Translation: CASSPQWGTNEKLFF.

The rearrangement uses TRBV11-3 and TRBJ1-2, with 8 bases fitting TRBD1. The CDR3 is 17 amino acids. The V gene's germline CDR1 is SGHNT and CDR2 YENEEA. The V segment lost 0 bases and the J segment 7 bases; nucleotides outside the gene matches: 13. This chain's CDR3 is CASSLDPPTAGQGGYTF. The CDR3 nucleotides are TGTGCCAGCAGCTTAGATCCCCCCACTGCTGGACAGGGTGGCTACACCTTC.

The genes are TRBV11-3 and TRBJ2-7; possible D gene TRBD2, 5 bases. The CDR3 length is 14 residues. The V gene's germline CDR1 is SGHNT and CDR2 YENEEA. Trimming removed 5 bases at V and 0 bases at J, with 11 bases between. The CDR3 reads CASSPAEVSYEQYF. The CDR3 bases are TGTGCCAGCAGCCCCGCGGAGGTCTCCTACGAGCAGTACTTC.

J is TRBJ2-5 and V is TRBV6-5; 8 nucleotides align to TRBD2. CDR1 is MNHEY, CDR2 SVGAGI, per germline. V lost 6 bases, J lost 5 bases, and 8 bases stayed unmatched. The CDR3 is 14 residues long. The DNA for the CDR3 is TGTGCCAGCAGATCGGGAGGGAGCAGGGAGACCCAGTACTTC. It specifies CASRSGGSRETQYF.

This chain joins TRBV2 and TRBJ1-4, with 8 bases that match TRBD1. The germline V gene has CDR1 SNHLY and CDR2 FYNNEI. The CDR3 is 17 residues long. V shed 6 bases and J 0 bases; nucleotides not matched to a gene: 9. CDR3 DNA: TGTGCCAGCAGGGCAGGGGGCACCGTTGCAACTAATGAAAAACTGTTTTTT. It encodes CASRAGGTVATNEKLFF.

V is TRBV28 and J is TRBJ1-2; D gene uncertain. The V gene lost 10 bases and the J gene lost 0 bases, with 18 bases spanning the gap. CDR3 size: 15 residues. Germline V lookup: CDR1 MDHEN, CDR2 SYDVKM. The CDR3 sequence is CAIPSPPRSNYGYTF. CDR3 nucleotide sequence: TGTGCCATCCCTTCGCCCCCACGCTCTAACTATGGCTACACCTTC.

By frequency, this clone is medium-sized (0.01 to 0.1%). The chain combines TRBV28 with TRBJ1-5; no reliable D call. V shed 6 bases and J shed 6 bases, with 21 bases lying between them. The V gene's germline CDR1 is MDHEN and CDR2 SYDVKM. This CDR3 spans 16 amino acids. CDR3 in amino acids: CASSLREGDGRQPQHF. DNA for the CDR3: TGTGCCAGCAGCCTGCGGGAGGGTGACGGTCGTCAGCCCCAGCATTTT.

This rearrangement joins TRBV3-1 (or the pseudogene TRBV3-2) to TRBJ2-6; TRBD1 matches at 10 bases. Germline V gives CDR1 LGHDT, CDR2 YNNKEL (reference sequence). CDR3 length: 21 residues. J lost 4 bases, V lost 0 bases, and 15 bases had no gene match. The CDR3 DNA reads as TGTGCCAGCAGCCAAGATAGGGGACAGGGGAGATTAGCTTGGGGGGCCAACGTCCTGACTTTC. It specifies CASSQDRGQGRLAWGANVLTF.

This chain joins TRBV30 and TRBJ1-4; the D is unclear. The V and J ends lost 2 bases and 4 bases respectively, with 8 bases between them. CDR1 GTSNPN and CDR2 SVGIG come from the germline V gene (reference sequence). This CDR3 is built from 13 residues. The DNA of the CDR3 is TGTGCCTGGAGTATGGAGCGTAATGAAAAACTGTTTTTT. Encoded protein: CAWSMERNEKLFF. Full variable domain (missing parts from reference TRBV30 and TRBJ1-4): SQTIHQWPATLVQPVGSPLSLECTVEGTSNPNLYWYRQAAGRGLQLLFYSVGIGQISSEVPQNLSASRPQDRQFILSSKKLLLSDSGFYLCAWSMERNEKLFFGSGTQLSVL.

As for this clone: Distinct nucleotide sequences in the sample also encode this CDR3. The chain employs TRBV11-3 and TRBJ2-1; TRBD2 matches 9 bases. CDR1 is SGHNT and CDR2 is YENEEA in the germline V gene. The CDR3 loop spans 15 amino acids. With V trimmed by 2 bases and J by 6 bases, 5 bases remained unmatched. CDR3 sequence: CASSLRGGAGNEQFF. CDR3 DNA: TGTGCCAGCAGCTTACGCGGGGGGGCGGGCAATGAGCAGTTCTTC.

The gene calls are TRBV5-4 and TRBJ2-1; possibly TRBD2 for D (5 bases). The CDR3 loop spans 17 amino acids. Trimming removed 4 bases from V and 8 bases from J, with 25 bases in between. Germline V gene lookup returns CDR1 SGHNT and CDR2 YYREEE (reference sequence). CDR3 coding DNA: TGTGCCAGCAGCCCCCGTGCGGGTACGGTCAGTGGGGATGAGCAGTTCTTC. Translated, it gives CASSPRAGTVSGDEQFF.

The rearrangement links TRBV6-5 to TRBJ1-1; no definite D call. This CDR3 region has 11 residues. V was cut by 7 bases and J by 5 bases, with 8 bases left in between. The germline V gene has CDR1 MNHEY and CDR2 SVGAGI. The CDR3 sequence: CASTSATEAFF. CDR3 in DNA: TGTGCCAGCACCTCTGCGACTGAAGCTTTCTTT.

This chain links TRBV9 with TRBJ2-5; 11 nucleotides align to TRBD1. CDR3 length: 17 residues. The germline V gene has CDR1 SGDLS and CDR2 YYNGEE. With V trimmed by 1 base and J by 1 base, 6 bases remained unmatched. The CDR3 coding sequence is TGTGCCAGCAGCGTATCTACCGGGACAGGGGGCCAAGAGACCCAGTACTTC. Translation gives CASSVSTGTGGQETQYF.

The gene calls are TRBV2 and TRBJ1-3, with D perhaps matching TRBD1 (5 bases). Deletions cut 0 bases from V and 7 bases from J, with 13 bases between. CDR1 and CDR2 from the germline V gene are SNHLY and FYNNEI. This CDR3 has 15 residues. CDR3 bases: TGTGCCAGCAGTGAAGCTGGGCAGGGAGCGAACACCATATATTTT. This translates into CASSEAGQGANTIYF.

V and J are TRBV2 and TRBJ2-5; D call uncertain. V gave up 6 bases and J gave up 4 bases, with 6 bases separating them. The CDR3 runs 11 residues. Germline CDR1 reads SNHLY; CDR2 reads FYNNEI. The DNA of the CDR3 is TGTGCCAGCAGGGTTGCAGAGACCCAGTACTTC. This translates into CASRVAETQYF.

The chain links TRBV11-3 to TRBJ1-1, with D tentatively TRBD1 (6 bases). The CDR3 has 15 amino acids. Trimming removed 5 bases at V and 4 bases at J, with 17 bases between. Germline V gene data show CDR1 as SGHNT and CDR2 as YENEEA. CDR3 nucleotides: TGTGCCAGCAGCCCCGGGTCAGGGGTAGGCACTGAAGCTTTCTTT. Its translation: CASSPGSGVGTEAFF.

This chain joins TRBV30 and TRBJ1-2; unclear D gene. V was cut by 2 bases and J by 5 bases, with 18 bases left in between. The germline V gene encodes CDR1 GTSNPN and CDR2 SVGIG (reference sequence). The CDR3 consists of 15 residues. CDR3 coding DNA: TGTGCCTGGAGTACTTTGGCCCCCGGGGATTATGGCTACACCTTC. Its protein is CAWSTLAPGDYGYTF.